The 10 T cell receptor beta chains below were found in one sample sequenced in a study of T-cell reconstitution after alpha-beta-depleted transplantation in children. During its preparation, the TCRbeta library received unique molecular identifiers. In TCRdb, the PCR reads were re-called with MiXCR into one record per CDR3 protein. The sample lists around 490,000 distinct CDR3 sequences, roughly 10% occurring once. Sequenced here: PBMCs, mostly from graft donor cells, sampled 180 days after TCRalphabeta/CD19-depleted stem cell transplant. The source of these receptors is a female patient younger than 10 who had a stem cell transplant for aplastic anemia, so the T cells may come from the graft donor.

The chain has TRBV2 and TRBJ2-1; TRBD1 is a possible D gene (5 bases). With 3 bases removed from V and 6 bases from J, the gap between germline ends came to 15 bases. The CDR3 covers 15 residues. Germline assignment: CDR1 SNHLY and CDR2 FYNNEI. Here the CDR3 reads CASSEGLVSVNEQFF. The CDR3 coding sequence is TGTGCCAGCAGTGAGGGGCTAGTATCTGTCAATGAGCAGTTCTTC.

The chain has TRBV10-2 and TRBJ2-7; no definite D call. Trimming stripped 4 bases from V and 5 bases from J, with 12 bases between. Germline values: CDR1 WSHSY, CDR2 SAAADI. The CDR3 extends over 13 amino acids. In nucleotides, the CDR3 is TGCGCCAGCAGTGCATCCGGGTGGGACGAGCAGTACTTC. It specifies CASSASGWDEQYF.

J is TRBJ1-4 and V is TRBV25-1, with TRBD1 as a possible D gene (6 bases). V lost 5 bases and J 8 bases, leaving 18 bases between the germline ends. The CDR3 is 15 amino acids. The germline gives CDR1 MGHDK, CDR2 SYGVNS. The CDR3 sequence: CASSLPGQGSEKLFF. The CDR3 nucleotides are TGTGCCAGCAGTCTGCCTGGGCAGGGGAGCGAAAAACTGTTTTTT.

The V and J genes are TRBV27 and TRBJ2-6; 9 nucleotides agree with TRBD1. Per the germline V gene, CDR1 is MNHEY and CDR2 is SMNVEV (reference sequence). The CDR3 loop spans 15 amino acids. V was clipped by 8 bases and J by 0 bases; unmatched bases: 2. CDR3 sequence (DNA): TGTGCCAGCCGGGACAGGGACTCTGGGGCCAACGTCCTGACTTTC. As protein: CASRDRDSGANVLTF.

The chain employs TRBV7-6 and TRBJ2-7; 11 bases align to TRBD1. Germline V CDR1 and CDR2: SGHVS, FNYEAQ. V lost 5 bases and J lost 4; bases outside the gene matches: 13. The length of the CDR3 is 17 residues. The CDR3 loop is CASSLPSPDRGLYEQYF. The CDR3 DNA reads TGTGCCAGCAGCCTCCCCTCCCCGGACAGGGGGCTTTACGAGCAGTACTTC.

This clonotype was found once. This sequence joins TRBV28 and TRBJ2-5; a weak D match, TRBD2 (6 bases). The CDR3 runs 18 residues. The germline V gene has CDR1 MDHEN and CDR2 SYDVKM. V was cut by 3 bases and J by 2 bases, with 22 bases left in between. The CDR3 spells CASSFSLLAPIGQETQYF. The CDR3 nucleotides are TGTGCCAGCAGTTTTAGCCTACTAGCCCCCATTGGGCAAGAGACCCAGTACTTC.

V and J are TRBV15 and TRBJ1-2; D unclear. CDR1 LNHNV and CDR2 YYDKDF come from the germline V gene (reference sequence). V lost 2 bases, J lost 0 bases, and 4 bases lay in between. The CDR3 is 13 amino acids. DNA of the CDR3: TGTGCCACCAGCAGAAAAGCTAACTATGGCTACACCTTC. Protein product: CATSRKANYGYTF. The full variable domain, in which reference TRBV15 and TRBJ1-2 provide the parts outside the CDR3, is DAMVIQNPRYQVTQFGKPVTLSCSQTLNHNVMYWYQQKSSQAPKLLFHYYDKDFNNEADTPDNFQSRRPNTSFCFLDIRSPGLGDTAMYLCATSRKANYGYTFGSGTRLTVV.

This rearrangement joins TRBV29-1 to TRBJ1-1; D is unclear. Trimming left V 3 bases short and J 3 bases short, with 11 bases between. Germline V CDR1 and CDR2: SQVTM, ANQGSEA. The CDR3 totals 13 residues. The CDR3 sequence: CSVDGSTYTEAFF. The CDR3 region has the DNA TGCAGCGTTGACGGGTCCACCTACACTGAAGCTTTCTTT.

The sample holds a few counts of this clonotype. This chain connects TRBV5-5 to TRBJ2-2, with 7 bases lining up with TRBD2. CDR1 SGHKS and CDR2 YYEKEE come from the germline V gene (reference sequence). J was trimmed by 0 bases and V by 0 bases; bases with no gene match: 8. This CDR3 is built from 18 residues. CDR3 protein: CASSLEDLLAANTGELFF. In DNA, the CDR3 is TGTGCCAGCAGCTTGGAAGATTTGCTAGCGGCGAACACCGGGGAGCTGTTTTTT.

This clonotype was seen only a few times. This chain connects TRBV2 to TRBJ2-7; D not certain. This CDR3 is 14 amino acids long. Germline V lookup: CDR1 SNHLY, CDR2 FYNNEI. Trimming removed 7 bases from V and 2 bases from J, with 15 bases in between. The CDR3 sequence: CASNRPSVPYEQYF. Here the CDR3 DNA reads TGTGCCAGCAATCGGCCTTCCGTGCCCTACGAGCAGTACTTC.